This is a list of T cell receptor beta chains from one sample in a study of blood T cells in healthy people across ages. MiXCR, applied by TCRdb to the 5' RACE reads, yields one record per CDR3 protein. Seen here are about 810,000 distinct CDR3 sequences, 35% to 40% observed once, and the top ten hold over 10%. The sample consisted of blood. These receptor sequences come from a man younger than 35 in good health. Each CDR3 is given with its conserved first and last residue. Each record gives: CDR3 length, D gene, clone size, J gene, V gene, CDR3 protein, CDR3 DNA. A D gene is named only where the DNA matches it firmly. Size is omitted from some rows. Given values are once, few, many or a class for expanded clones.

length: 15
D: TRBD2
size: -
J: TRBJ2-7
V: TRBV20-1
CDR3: CSARPPRGGNNEQYF
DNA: TGCAGTGCTAGGCCCCCTCGGGGGGGTAACAATGAGCAGTACTTC

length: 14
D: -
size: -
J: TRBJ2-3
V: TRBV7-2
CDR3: CASSPGSPTDTQYF
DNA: TGTGCCAGCAGCCCAGGATCTCCCACAGATACGCAGTATTTT

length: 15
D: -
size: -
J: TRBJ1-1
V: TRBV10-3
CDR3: CAISADSVGDTEAFF
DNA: TGTGCCATCAGTGCTGACAGTGTTGGGGACACTGAAGCTTTCTTT

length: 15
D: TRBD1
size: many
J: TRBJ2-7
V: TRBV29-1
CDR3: CSVGGGQGHIYEQYF
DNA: TGCAGCGTTGGCGGGGGACAGGGCCATATCTACGAGCAGTACTTC

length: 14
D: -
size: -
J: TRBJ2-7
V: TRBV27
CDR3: CASSVYTQGYEQYF
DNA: TGTGCCAGCAGTGTATATACCCAGGGATACGAGCAGTACTTC

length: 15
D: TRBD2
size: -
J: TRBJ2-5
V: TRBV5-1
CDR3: CVSSSPSRGDETQYF
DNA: TGCGTCAGCAGCTCACCTTCTCGGGGGGATGAGACCCAGTACTTC

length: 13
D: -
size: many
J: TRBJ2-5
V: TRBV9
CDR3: CASSVALAETQYF
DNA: TGTGCCAGCAGCGTAGCACTAGCTGAGACCCAGTACTTC

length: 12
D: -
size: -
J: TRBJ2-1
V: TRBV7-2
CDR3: CASSSDTRRVFF
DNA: TGTGCCAGCAGCTCAGACACCCGAAGAGTGTTCTTC

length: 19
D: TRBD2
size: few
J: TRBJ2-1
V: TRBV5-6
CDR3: CASSLDGLRLAGRNNEQFF
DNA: TGTGCCAGCAGCTTGGATGGGTTAAGGTTAGCGGGCCGTAACAATGAGCAGTTCTTC

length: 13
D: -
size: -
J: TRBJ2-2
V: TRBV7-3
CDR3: CASRVEHTGELFF
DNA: TGTGCCAGCAGGGTAGAGCACACCGGGGAGCTGTTTTTT

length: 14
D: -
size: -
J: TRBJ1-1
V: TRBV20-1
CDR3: CSASEGGVNTEAFF
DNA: TGCAGTGCTAGTGAGGGAGGGGTGAACACTGAAGCTTTCTTT

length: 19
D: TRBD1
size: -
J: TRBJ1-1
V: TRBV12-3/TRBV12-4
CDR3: CASSFFNYRGTGRNTEAFF
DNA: TGTGCCAGCAGTTTTTTTAATTACAGGGGGACCGGCAGGAACACTGAAGCTTTCTTT

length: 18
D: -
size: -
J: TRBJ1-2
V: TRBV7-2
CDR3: CASSLRYVIKGANYGYTF
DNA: TGTGCCAGCAGCTTACGTTACGTCATAAAAGGCGCTAACTATGGCTACACCTTC

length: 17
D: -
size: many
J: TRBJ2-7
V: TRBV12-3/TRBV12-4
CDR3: CASSLALGQVPSYEQYF
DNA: TGTGCCAGCAGTTTAGCGCTGGGTCAGGTCCCTTCCTACGAGCAGTACTTC